The 18 T cell receptor beta chains listed next were all sequenced from one sample in a study of Ad26.COV2.S vaccination and SARS-CoV-2 variants. Method: immunoSEQ multiplex PCR; TCRdb's copy keeps in-frame clones and lacks some. The top ten clones hold around 3.5% of a sample with approximately 280,000 clones, approximately 87% of them seen once. This sample's treatment: around 19 received Ad26.COV2.S at low or high dose, single or two shots; roughly 5 received placebo; per-sample allocation not given. Sampling was performed 63 days after the first vaccine or placebo injection. The sample here was peripheral blood, taken in a trial of Ad26.COV2.S vaccine versus placebo. These receptors were collected from a person aged 18-65 years who received the Ad26.COV2.S COVID-19 vaccine or a placebo.

The gene calls are TRBV12-3 or TRBV12-4 and TRBJ1-2; no definite D call. There are 13 residues in the CDR3. V lost 4 bases and J lost 4, with 10 bases in between. The CDR3 is CASSYGEPYGYTF. CDR3 bases: TGTGCCAGCAGTTACGGGGAACCCTATGGCTACACCTTC.

J is TRBJ1-4 and V is TRBV18, with 9 bases that match TRBD1. V shed 6 bases and J 0 bases; nucleotides not matched to a gene: 2. This CDR3 contains 15 residues. The V gene's germline CDR1 is KGHSH and CDR2 LQKENI. The CDR3 loop is CASSDRGATNEKLFF. CDR3 DNA sequence: TGTGCCAGCTCGGACAGGGGCGCAACTAATGAAAAACTGTTTTTT.

The rearrangement uses TRBV6-6 and TRBJ1-5, with TRBD1 matching over 12 bases. The CDR3 runs to 14 residues. Germline V gives CDR1 MNHNY, CDR2 SVGAGI (reference sequence). J gave up 6 bases and V 8 bases, and 5 bases lay outside the gene matches. The CDR3 region is CASVKGQGAQPQHF. The CDR3 DNA sequence: TGTGCCAGCGTCAAGGGACAGGGGGCTCAGCCCCAGCATTTT.

The chain uses TRBV19 and TRBJ1-5; TRBD1 is a possible D gene (5 bases). The CDR3 sequence is 15 residues long. V was pared by 6 bases and J by 0 bases, with 12 bases between. CDR1 and CDR2 from the germline V gene are LNHDA and SQIVND (reference sequence). CDR3 DNA: TGTGCCAGTAGATGGGGCACCGCTAGCAATCAGCCCCAGCATTTT. As protein: CASRWGTASNQPQHF. Full variable domain (rest looked up from reference TRBV19 and TRBJ1-5): DGGITQSPKYLFRKEGQNVTLSCEQNLNHDAMYWYRQDPGQGLRLIYYSQIVNDFQKGDIAEGYSVSREKKESFPLTVTSAQKNPTAFYLCASRWGTASNQPQHFGDGTRLSIL.

This chain links TRBV19 with TRBJ1-2, with D possibly matching TRBD1 (6 bases). Germline V CDR1 and CDR2: LNHDA, SQIVND (reference sequence). V lost 10 bases and J 9 bases, leaving 30 bases between the germline ends. The CDR3 extends over 16 amino acids. CDR3 protein: CATFPPGALDPSSYTF. CDR3 in DNA: TGTGCCACCTTCCCTCCGGGGGCGCTAGACCCTTCGAGCTACACCTTC.

The genes are TRBV3-1 (or the pseudogene TRBV3-2) and TRBJ1-4; the D is unclear. This CDR3 contains 12 residues. Germline values: CDR1 LGHDT, CDR2 YNNKEL (reference sequence). The V end lost 5 bases, the J end lost 7 bases, and 8 bases lay between the germline ends. The CDR3 loop reads CASSSSTEKLFF. For the CDR3, the DNA is TGTGCCAGCAGCTCCAGCACTGAAAAACTGTTTTTT.

The rearrangement uses TRBV6-6 and TRBJ2-3; D may be TRBD1 or TRBD2 (5 bases each). This CDR3 is 14 amino acids long. Trimming took 6 bases from V and 2 from J, leaving 12 bases between them. Germline-derived CDR1 and CDR2 are MNHNY and SVGAGI (reference sequence). The CDR3 protein is CASRPRDLTDTQYF. In DNA, the CDR3 is TGTGCCAGCAGACCCAGGGACCTCACAGATACGCAGTATTTT.

This CDR3 reads CASSEGTEAFF. DNA for the CDR3: TGTGCCAGCAGTGAAGGGACTGAAGCTTTCTTT. The chain links TRBV2 to TRBJ1-1, with D unclear. Deletions cut 1 base from V and 5 bases from J, with 2 bases between. The CDR3 covers 11 residues. The germline V gene has CDR1 SNHLY and CDR2 FYNNEI. Based on the CDR3 plus reference TRBV2 and TRBJ1-1, the full variable domain is EPEVTQTPSHQVTQMGQEVILRCVPISNHLYFYWYRQILGQKVEFLVSFYNNEISEKSEIFDDQFSVERPDGSNFTLKIRSTKLEDSAMYFCASSEGTEAFFGQGTRLTVV.

The chain links TRBV27 to TRBJ1-2; the match to TRBD1 covers 7 bases. With 3 bases clipped from V and 2 bases from J, the junction kept 3 bases outside the gene matches. The CDR3 has 14 amino acids. The germline V gene has CDR1 MNHEY and CDR2 SMNVEV (reference sequence). The CDR3 reads CASSLDRKNYGYTF. CDR3 bases: TGTGCCAGCAGTTTGGACAGGAAGAACTATGGCTACACCTTC.

The chain employs TRBV2 and TRBJ2-2; TRBD1 matches at 9 bases. The CDR3 extends over 15 amino acids. J gave up 5 bases and V 5 bases, and 6 bases lay outside the gene matches. Germline CDR1 and CDR2: SNHLY and FYNNEI. The CDR3: CASSNRDRVTGELFF. CDR3 DNA: TGTGCCAGCAGTAACCGGGACAGGGTAACCGGGGAGCTGTTTTTT.

The chain couples TRBV7-6 to TRBJ2-3, with 8 bases that match TRBD2. The trim removed 7 bases at V and 2 bases at J, leaving 8 bases unmatched. CDR1 and CDR2 (germline): SGHVS, FNYEAQ. There are 15 residues in the CDR3. CDR3 residues: CASTLTSAHTDTQYF. Here the CDR3 DNA reads TGTGCCAGCACCTTGACTAGCGCTCACACAGATACGCAGTATTTT. Full variable domain (outside the CDR3, taken from reference TRBV7-6 and TRBJ2-3): GAGVSQSPRYKVTKRGQDVALRCDPISGHVSLYWYRQALGQGPEFLTYFNYEAQQDKSGLPNDRFSAERPEGSISTLTIQRTEQRDSAMYRCASTLTSAHTDTQYFGPGTRLTVL.

The chain combines TRBV7-9 with TRBJ2-7; no firm D call. This CDR3 is built from 14 residues. The germline CDR1 and CDR2 sequences are SEHNR and FQNEAQ (reference sequence). The ends were cut back, 3 bases at V and 3 bases at J, with 12 bases in the middle. The CDR3 nucleotides are TGTGCCAGCAGCTTCCATTCCTCCCTCTACGAGCAGTACTTC. Its translation: CASSFHSSLYEQYF.

The chain has TRBV3-1 (or the pseudogene TRBV3-2) and TRBJ1-1; D gene ambiguous. The CDR3 runs to 13 residues. V was trimmed by 3 bases and J by 5 bases, leaving 10 bases between them. The germline V gene encodes CDR1 LGHDT and CDR2 YNNKEL (reference sequence). The CDR3 protein is CASSHRTGTEAFF. The CDR3 nucleotides read TGTGCCAGCAGCCACCGGACTGGTACTGAAGCTTTCTTT.

The genes are TRBV10-3 and TRBJ2-1; TRBD1 agrees at 9 bases. The CDR3 is 14 residues long. V dropped 2 bases and J dropped 6; count of bases not matched to a gene: 2. CDR1 and CDR2 (germline): ENHRY, SYGVKD. CDR3 residues: CAISEGTGPNEQFF. The CDR3 DNA is TGTGCCATCAGTGAGGGGACAGGGCCCAATGAGCAGTTCTTC.

The chain is built from TRBV23-1 and TRBJ1-6; TRBD1 is a possible D gene (6 bases). TRBV23-1 is filed as an ORF, its function uncertain. The CDR3 loop spans 19 amino acids. The germline V and J ends were trimmed by 2 bases and 0 bases, with 17 bases remaining between them. CDR3 residues: CASSQAIRTDPSYNSPLHF. The CDR3 coding sequence is TGCGCCAGCAGTCAAGCCATTAGGACAGACCCCTCCTATAATTCACCCCTCCACTTT.

The V call is TRBV6-2 or TRBV6-3, the J call TRBJ1-2, with D possibly matching TRBD1 (6 bases). The V gene lost 0 bases and the J gene lost 2 bases, with 10 bases spanning the gap. Germline CDR1 reads MNHEY; CDR2 reads SVGEGT. The CDR3 totals 15 residues. The DNA for the CDR3 is TGTGCCAGCAGTTACTCGGCAGGGGACAACTATGGCTACACCTTC. This translates into CASSYSAGDNYGYTF.

On this clone itself: This same CDR3 is encoded by further DNA sequences in the sample. The chain couples TRBV12-3 or TRBV12-4 to TRBJ2-7; no clear D gene. The CDR3 runs 12 residues. V was shortened by 0 bases and J by 5 bases, with 5 bases between the two germline ends. CDR3 nucleotides: TGTGCCAGCAGTTTAGCGGGCCACGAGCAGTACTTC. Translated: CASSLAGHEQYF.

V and J are TRBV5-5 and TRBJ2-5, with 8 bases lining up with TRBD2. V was pared by 0 bases and J by 4 bases, with 8 bases of the junction left unmatched. This CDR3 is 16 amino acids long. Germline V lookup: CDR1 SGHKS, CDR2 YYEKEE (reference sequence). CDR3 protein: CASSLAPAGGRETQYF. The CDR3 region has the DNA TGTGCCAGCAGCTTGGCCCCCGCGGGGGGTCGAGAGACCCAGTACTTC.